One and the same sample provided the 26 T cell receptor beta chains below, sequenced in a study of blood T cell repertoires in COVID-19. Produced via immunoSEQ multiplex PCR; TCRdb's table is partial and in-frame only. The table includes some 450,000 clones, roughly 89% detected once. Sample: peripheral blood. Receptors originate from a man between 18 and 35 years old with COVID-19, enrolled during active disease.

This clone was seen a few times. The genes are TRBV30 and TRBJ1-5; 7 bases align to TRBD1. The germline gives CDR1 GTSNPN, CDR2 SVGIG (reference sequence). Trimming removed 0 bases from V and 5 bases from J; junction bases left unmatched: 16. The CDR3 is made up of 18 amino acids. The CDR3 nucleotides read TGTGCCTGGAGTGTGGATGCGTTTAGGGGACAGTATTATCAGCCCCAGCATTTT. Amino acid sequence: CAWSVDAFRGQYYQPQHF.

The V gene is TRBV9, the J gene TRBJ2-5; 8 bases map to TRBD2. Germline loops: CDR1 SGDLS, CDR2 YYNGEE. V dropped 3 bases and J dropped 1; count of bases not matched to a gene: 5. This CDR3 is 15 amino acids long. The CDR3 spells CASSGSGSPQETQYF. In DNA form, the CDR3 reads TGTGCCAGCAGCGGGAGCGGGAGCCCCCAAGAGACCCAGTACTTC.

The chain uses TRBV6-5 and TRBJ2-7; D is undetermined. Germline loops: CDR1 MNHEY, CDR2 SVGAGI. This CDR3 is built from 11 residues. The V and J ends lost 6 bases and 3 bases respectively, with 6 bases between them. The CDR3 reads CASRGVYEQYF. DNA for the CDR3: TGTGCCAGCAGGGGCGTCTACGAGCAGTACTTC.

The chain carries TRBV28 and TRBJ2-7; D is possibly TRBD1 (7 bases). Germline V gene lookup returns CDR1 MDHEN and CDR2 SYDVKM. The ends were cut back, 6 bases at V and 2 bases at J, with 17 bases in the middle. There are 15 residues in the CDR3. Here the CDR3 DNA reads TGTGCCAGCAGAAACAGGGGAGGATTCCCCTACGAGCAGTACTTC. It encodes CASRNRGGFPYEQYF. Full variable domain (rest looked up from reference TRBV28 and TRBJ2-7): DVKVTQSSRYLVKRTGEKVFLECVQDMDHENMFWYRQDPGLGLRLIYFSYDVKMKEKGDIPEGYSVSREKKERFSLILESASTNQTSMYLCASRNRGGFPYEQYFGPGTRLTVT.

The chain recombines TRBV18 with TRBJ2-7, with a tentative D call TRBD1 (6 bases). Trimming shortened V by 2 bases and J by 6 bases, and 11 bases separated the two germline ends. The germline gives CDR1 KGHSH, CDR2 LQKENI. This CDR3 spans 13 amino acids. The CDR3 region is CASSPEQGSEQYF. CDR3 DNA: TGTGCCAGCTCACCAGAACAGGGTAGCGAGCAGTACTTC.

V is TRBV6-4 and J is TRBJ1-6, with 7 bases matching TRBD1. Germline V lookup: CDR1 MRHNA, CDR2 SNTAGT. The CDR3 is 15 amino acids. J was trimmed by 7 bases and V by 2 bases; bases with no gene match: 5. CDR3 nucleotides: TGTGCCAGCAGTGACACACCGGACAGGAATTCACCCCTCCACTTT. Translation: CASSDTPDRNSPLHF.

The V call is TRBV10-3, the J call TRBJ2-3; possible D gene TRBD2, 5 bases. V was trimmed by 10 bases and J by 0 bases, leaving 20 bases between them. The CDR3 extends over 16 amino acids. Germline-derived CDR1 and CDR2 are ENHRY and SYGVKD. For the CDR3, the DNA is TGTGCCACCCGCCTAGTAGTGAGGGCTAGCACAGATACGCAGTATTTT. It specifies CATRLVVRASTDTQYF.

This chain links TRBV5-1 with TRBJ1-4; D is unresolved. This CDR3 is 14 amino acids long. Germline assignment: CDR1 SGHRS and CDR2 YFSETQ. The V end lost 0 bases, the J end lost 5 bases, and 8 bases lay between the germline ends. Here the CDR3 DNA reads TGCGCCAGCAGCTTGGGCAGGCAAAATGAAAAACTGTTTTTT. Translating it yields CASSLGRQNEKLFF.

The gene calls are TRBV30 and TRBJ2-6, with D possibly matching TRBD1 (5 bases). The CDR3 extends over 14 amino acids. From germline, CDR1 is GTSNPN and CDR2 SVGIG (reference sequence). V gave up 7 bases and J gave up 3 bases, with 13 bases separating them. CDR3 in amino acids: CASRQPLGANVLTF. The CDR3 nucleotides are TGTGCCTCCCGACAGCCACTTGGGGCCAACGTCCTGACTTTC. The full variable domain, in which reference TRBV30 and TRBJ2-6 provide the parts outside the CDR3, is SQTIHQWPATLVQPVGSPLSLECTVEGTSNPNLYWYRQAAGRGLQLLFYSVGIGQISSEVPQNLSASRPQDRQFILSSKKLLLSDSGFYLCASRQPLGANVLTFGAGSRLTVL.

The chain combines TRBV30 with TRBJ2-7, with 8 bases fitting TRBD1. With V trimmed by 4 bases and J by 2 bases, 13 bases remained unmatched. The CDR3 spans 16 residues. Germline values: CDR1 GTSNPN, CDR2 SVGIG (reference sequence). This CDR3 is CAWNDAAGQGTYEQYF. Here the CDR3 DNA reads TGTGCCTGGAATGATGCAGCCGGACAGGGTACCTACGAGCAGTACTTC.

This chain uses TRBV3-1 (or the pseudogene TRBV3-2) with TRBJ1-2, with unresolved D. V lost 1 base and J 1 base, leaving 25 bases between the germline ends. The germline CDR1 and CDR2 sequences are LGHDT and YNNKEL (reference sequence). The CDR3 sequence is 20 residues long. The CDR3 bases are TGTGCCAGCAGCCAAGTAGGAGTCCCGGACCCACACGAGGGTAACTATGGCTACACCTTC. It is translated as CASSQVGVPDPHEGNYGYTF.

This chain links TRBV6-5 with TRBJ2-7; 8 positions agree with TRBD1. CDR1 and CDR2 from the germline V gene are MNHEY and SVGAGI. The J segment lost 4 bases and the V segment lost 5 bases, leaving 7 bases of the junction unmatched. The CDR3 covers 14 residues. CDR3 residues: CASSTQTGVYEQYF. The CDR3 DNA follows: TGTGCCAGCAGTACGCAGACAGGGGTGTACGAGCAGTACTTC.

The chain couples TRBV7-2 to TRBJ2-3, with 7 bases lining up with TRBD2. The length of the CDR3 is 13 residues. Germline loops: CDR1 SGHTA, CDR2 FQGNSA. Germline trimming cut 5 bases from V and 4 bases from J; bases unmatched to any gene: 3. CDR3 loop: CASSTGRADTQYF. Here the CDR3 DNA reads TGTGCCAGCAGCACGGGGAGGGCAGATACGCAGTATTTT.

This clone was recorded once. The chain has TRBV3-1 (or the pseudogene TRBV3-2) and TRBJ2-2; D is possibly TRBD2 (6 bases). V was trimmed by 4 bases and J by 1 base, leaving 13 bases between them. The CDR3 is 16 amino acids. Germline CDR1 and CDR2: LGHDT and YNNKEL (reference sequence). As DNA, the CDR3 is TGTGCCAGCAGCCCCGCTTCGGGGGTGAACACCGGGGAGCTGTTTTTT. It codes for CASSPASGVNTGELFF.

The chain is built from TRBV2 and TRBJ1-1, with D possibly being TRBD1 (5 bases). This CDR3 spans 16 amino acids. Trimming took off 5 bases at V and 1 base at J, with 17 bases between the two ends. CDR1 SNHLY and CDR2 FYNNEI come from the germline V gene. CDR3 loop: CASSSQGINRNTEAFF. DNA for the CDR3: TGTGCCAGCAGTAGCCAGGGTATCAATAGGAACACTGAAGCTTTCTTT.

The chain couples TRBV14 to TRBJ2-2; possible D gene TRBD2, 6 bases. The germline V gene has CDR1 SGHDN and CDR2 FVKESK. V was trimmed by 3 bases and J by 3 bases, leaving 17 bases between them. The CDR3 length is 17 residues. The CDR3 DNA is TGTGCCAGCAGCCACTCTCTAACTAGCTTCGACACCGGGGAGCTGTTTTTT. Amino acids: CASSHSLTSFDTGELFF. The variable domain in full, completed from reference TRBV14 and TRBJ2-2, reads EAGVTQFPSHSVIEKGQTVTLRCDPISGHDNLYWYRRVMGKEIKFLLHFVKESKQDESGMPNNRFLAERTGGTYSTLKVQPAELEDSGVYFCASSHSLTSFDTGELFFGEGSRLTVL.

The rearrangement links TRBV6-1 to TRBJ2-2; 7 bases are a match to TRBD2. The length of the CDR3 is 16 residues. In germline, CDR1 is MNHNS, CDR2 SASEGT. V lost 4 bases and J lost 3; bases outside the gene matches: 8. CDR3 region: CASSAPSGPHTGELFF. CDR3 in DNA: TGTGCCAGCAGTGCCCCTAGCGGTCCACACACCGGGGAGCTGTTTTTT.

The genes are TRBV6-6 and TRBJ2-1; 10 bases are a match to TRBD2. CDR3 length: 15 residues. Trimming at V came to 10 bases and at J to 6 bases, leaving 12 bases not matched to a gene. Germline V lookup: CDR1 MNHNY, CDR2 SVGAGI (reference sequence). CDR3 loop: CATHPQAGGINEQFF. The DNA for the CDR3 is TGTGCCACCCACCCACAAGCGGGAGGGATCAATGAGCAGTTCTTC.

The count of this clone is one. The J gene is TRBJ1-4, the V gene TRBV11-2, with 7 bases lining up with TRBD1. The ends lost 2 bases at V and 3 bases at J; junction bases unmatched: 6. Germline CDR1 is SGHAT and CDR2 is FQNNGV. The CDR3 loop spans 16 amino acids. CDR3 in amino acids: CASSLRWTGANEKLFF. In DNA, the CDR3 is TGTGCCAGCAGCTTACGCTGGACAGGAGCTAATGAAAAACTGTTTTTT. Together with reference TRBV11-2 and TRBJ1-4, the CDR3 gives the full variable domain: EAGVAQSPRYKIIEKRQSVAFWCNPISGHATLYWYQQILGQGPKLLIQFQNNGVVDDSQLPKDRFSAERLKGVDSTLKIQPAKLEDSAVYLCASSLRWTGANEKLFFGSGTQLSVL.

This chain connects TRBV2 to TRBJ1-4; perhaps TRBD1 as D (5 bases). Deletions cut 3 bases from V and 6 bases from J, with 14 bases between. In germline, CDR1 is SNHLY, CDR2 FYNNEI. This CDR3 is built from 15 residues. The CDR3 nucleotides are TGTGCCAGCAGTGACGCGGAGGGGACGTATGAAAAACTGTTTTTT. It codes for CASSDAEGTYEKLFF.

The chain employs TRBV5-1 and TRBJ2-3; D gene uncertain. Trimming removed 2 bases at V and 2 bases at J, with 3 bases between. Germline V lookup: CDR1 SGHRS, CDR2 YFSETQ. The CDR3 length is 12 residues. The CDR3 DNA reads TGCGCCAGCAGCTTTAACACAGATACGCAGTATTTT. This sequence encodes CASSFNTDTQYF.

The chain is built from TRBV14 and TRBJ2-7, with TRBD1 as a possible D gene (6 bases). Germline values: CDR1 SGHDN, CDR2 FVKESK. The CDR3 spans 12 residues. V dropped 4 bases and J dropped 6 bases, with 10 bases sitting between them. This CDR3 reads CASSRLGGEQYF. CDR3 in DNA: TGTGCCAGCAGCCGGTTAGGGGGCGAGCAGTACTTC.

The V call is TRBV6-6, the J call TRBJ1-2, with 9 bases aligning to TRBD1. V shed 6 bases, J shed 4 bases, and the junction held 6 bases outside the gene matches. Germline assignment: CDR1 MNHNY and CDR2 SVGAGI (reference sequence). The CDR3 spans 14 residues. In DNA form, the CDR3 reads TGTGCCAGCAGGGGACAGGGCCAAATCTATGGCTACACCTTC. This codes for CASRGQGQIYGYTF.

The rearrangement uses TRBV6-5 and TRBJ2-1; D unclear. Trimming took 8 bases from V and 4 from J, leaving 18 bases between them. The CDR3 covers 15 residues. The germline V gene encodes CDR1 MNHEY and CDR2 SVGAGI. The CDR3, as DNA: TGTGCCAGCTTCATACCAGGTTCCCCTTACAATGAGCAGTTCTTC. Translation: CASFIPGSPYNEQFF.

The V call is TRBV12-5, the J call TRBJ1-1; TRBD1 matches at 9 bases. CDR3 length: 14 residues. V shed 5 bases, J shed 5 bases, and the junction held 6 bases outside the gene matches. Germline CDR1 is LGHNT and CDR2 is FRNRAP. The CDR3 spells CASGPGQGGTEAFF. As DNA, the CDR3 is TGTGCTAGTGGTCCGGGACAGGGTGGGACTGAAGCTTTCTTT.

The V call is TRBV5-4, the J call TRBJ2-2, with D tentatively TRBD2 (7 bases). CDR1 is SGHNT and CDR2 is YYREEE in the germline V gene (reference sequence). V lost 4 bases and J 5 bases, leaving 21 bases between the germline ends. The CDR3 is 17 amino acids. The DNA of the CDR3 is TGTGCCAGCAGCCCGAGGGGGGGTAAAGGGGAGACCGGGGAGCTGTTTTTT. It codes for CASSPRGGKGETGELFF.